This record covers a single TCR beta chain. The antigen it binds to is not known. One base away there is no much larger clone; base qualities are not given. Sequencing relied on an Illumina NovaSeq 6000. cDNA libraries for TCRalpha and TCRbeta were prepared by 5'RACE using constant-segment primers, with sample barcodes and unique molecular identifiers added. RNA was extracted from every sample with Trizol reagent. The libraries were amplified in two PCR steps, and the second step added a second sample barcode and Illumina TruSeq adapters. Sequencing of libraries was performed on an Illumina NovaSeq with 2 x 150 bp paired-end reads. Under the source paper's analysis protocol: The reads were demultiplexed and collapsed into UMI-guided consensus sequences using migec v1.2.7. With mixcr v2.1.11, UMI consensuses were aligned to TRA and TRB V and J templates and assembled into clonotypes. Clonotypes were classified as expanded or contracted when called significant by both edgeR and NoisET, with noise models trained on biological replicates. For edgeR calls, the thresholds were a false discovery rate-adjusted p below 0.01 and a log2 fold-change of 1. As an exploratory analysis of dynamics, PCA with hierarchical clustering was applied to max-normalized trajectories of the 1000 most abundant clonotypes. Separately sequenced CD4+ and CD8+ repertoires were used to assign the CD4 or CD8 phenotype of responding clones. TCRdb reprocessing: public reads trimmed at Q25 with fastp, clones called with MiXCR, in-frame beta chains kept. When rows share a CDR3 protein, they turn into one entry using the most common DNA and genes. For this entry, the V and J calls and clone size follow TCRdb and not the study's own pipeline. The sample has about 310,000 distinct CDR3 sequences on record, 15% to 20% of them singletons. Roughly 21% of the sample rests with the top ten.

This sample is drawn from a study of T-cell memory formation after mild COVID-19 (dated by TCRdb to the early 2020s). Regarding the complete study: TCR sequence clusters from the two donors were largely donor specific. Longitudinal TCRalpha and TCRbeta repertoire sequencing tracked T-cell clones expanding and contracting after mild COVID-19 in a couple of donors. The cohort comprised two young, previously healthy adult volunteers, one female and one male.

Reading the germline V gene gives CDR1 SNHLY and CDR2 FYNNEI. The CDR3 sequence holds 14 residues, the cysteine and phenylalanine included. The retained sequence is limited to the CDR3, 42 bases, with the frame set at the first base. V drops 6 bases and J drops 0 bases, leaving 6 bases in between. The study at large found these results: Contracting CD4+ clones were located mainly in the CM and EM memory subsets, whereas CD8+ clones were found to be enriched in EMRA. Only two mild cases were covered in the study, and larger cohorts including severe cases with pre-infection samples were considered necessary. Clones that contracted from day 15 to 85 showed balanced CD4/CD8 phenotypes, whereas a second wave of clones that expanded from day 15 to 37 leaned towards CD4+. Whether the second-wave clones peaking on day 37 were SARS-CoV-2 specific was not confirmed. Some responding clones were detected in pre-infection memory, which suggested that pre-existing cross-reactive memory T cells had joined the SARS-CoV-2 response.

Ficoll-Paque density gradient centrifugation was the method used to isolate PBMCs. The sample comprised PBMCs or a T cell subset sorted from them (not recorded which). This sequence uses TRBV2 and TRBJ2-6; the D gene identity is not certain. This clonotype originated in a man younger than 35 who had mild COVID-19 (a few samples of this study predate the infection). The sample titles of this study are shuffled in the database, so cell type and time point are left out; the donor was told from shared clones. Read as DNA, the sequence is TGTGCCAGCAGCGAGAGCTCTGGGGCCAACGTCCTGACTTTC. Translated, this gives CASSESSGANVLTF.